The clone carrying this TCR beta chain occurred a few times. The entry originates in a study of T cells in Graves' hyperthyroidism and ophthalmopathy. The CDR3 is 15 amino acids. Unmatched junction bases numbered 0, after V lost 2 bases and J lost 0 bases. Germline loops: CDR1 WNHNN, CDR2 SYGVQD (reference sequence). RNA transcripts served as the template for amplifying TCR beta CDR3 regions. The HTBI primer set served for first-round RT-PCR of the TCR CDR3. TCRdb redid the calling of the multiplex PCR reads with MiXCR, one entry per CDR3 protein. The sample lists under 400,000 distinct CDR3 sequences; 11% to 15% were seen once. Stability of Graves' hyperthyroidism was defined as absent ophthalmopathy progression within 18 months. Exclusions: uncontrolled infection, other autoimmune disease, pregnancy, lactation.

The rearrangement links TRBV10-1 to TRBJ1-4, with TRBD1 identical over 7 bases. This receptor was identified in a woman in her sixties with Graves' hyperthyroidism. Material: blood. The CDR3 sequence: CASSEGQATNEKLFF. CDR3 sequence (DNA): TGCGCCAGCAGTGAGGGACAGGCAACTAATGAAAAACTGTTTTTT.